What follows is one TCR beta chain and its context. The data were taken from a study of PD-L1 blockade in urothelial cancer. Each PCR reaction had synthetic TCR analog templates spiked into it. Clones were sequenced by immunoSEQ multiplex PCR, and TCRdb holds only the in-frame ones, with some missing. This sample has about 29,000 clones, with around nine tenths found just once. The CDR3 spans 15 residues. CDR1 LGHNT and CDR2 FRNRAP come from the germline V gene. Trimming took off 0 bases at V and 0 bases at J, with 9 bases between the two ends. This receptor was obtained from a man aged 45-65 years with urothelial cancer. The sequencing here drew on PBMCs, taken around atezolizumab (anti-PD-L1) treatment. The chain links TRBV12-5 to TRBJ2-7, with D perhaps matching TRBD2 (6 bases). This CDR3 reads CASGLVGGFSYEQYF. CDR3 sequence (DNA): TGTGCTAGTGGTTTGGTAGGAGGGTTCTCCTACGAGCAGTACTTC. Combining the CDR3 with reference TRBV12-5 and TRBJ2-7 gives the whole variable domain DARVTQTPRHKVTEMGQEVTMRCQPILGHNTVFWYRQTMMQGLELLAYFRNRAPLDDSGMPKDRFSAEMPDATLATLKIQPSEPRDSAVYFCASGLVGGFSYEQYFGPGTRLTVT.